This is a list of T cell receptor beta chains from one sample in a study of shared T cell receptors in the human thymus. The method was immunoSEQ multiplex PCR; TCRdb's version includes in-frame clones alone and lacks a portion of them. Here the sample spans some 760,000 clones, approximately 85% being singletons. The same sample was also studied in work on human thymus T cells.

The specimen sequenced was thymocytes. Receptor source: a girl under three years old with a congenital heart defect. The CDR3 runs from the conserved cysteine through the conserved F or W. Each record gives: clone size, V gene, J gene, D gene, CDR3 DNA, CDR3 protein. The D gene is left open where the match is weak. Expanded clones are given a class, and other clones once, few, many or no size at all.

size: .; V: TRBV19; J: TRBJ1-3; D: TRBD1; DNA: TGTGCCAGTAGTATAGAAACTGGGACAGGGCAAGGAAACACCATATATTTT; CDR3: CASSIETGTGQGNTIYF
size: .; V: TRBV27; J: TRBJ1-1; D: TRBD1; DNA: TGTGCCAGCAGTCCCGCCAACAGGGGGCGCGGGGGGACTGAAGCTTTCTTT; CDR3: CASSPANRGRGGTEAFF
size: .; V: TRBV9; J: TRBJ1-1; D: TRBD1; DNA: TGTGCCAGCAGCGAAATAGACAGGGTGCGACCTGAAGCTTTCTTT; CDR3: CASSEIDRVRPEAFF
size: .; V: TRBV7-8; J: TRBJ2-2; D: TRBD2; DNA: TGTGCCAGCAGCGAATACGGGGGGGCCGTTAGACTTGACACCGGGGAGCTGTTTTTT; CDR3: CASSEYGGAVRLDTGELFF
size: .; V: TRBV18; J: TRBJ1-1; D: .; DNA: TGTGCCAGCTCACCACCGGGGGTCGACAGGACCACTGAAGCTTTCTTT; CDR3: CASSPPGVDRTTEAFF
size: .; V: TRBV7-2; J: TRBJ1-2; D: .; DNA: TGTGCCAGCAGCTTAGCTTTCCGGGACTACACCTTC; CDR3: CASSLAFRDYTF
size: .; V: TRBV28; J: TRBJ2-5; D: .; DNA: TGTGCCACCAATCCAAACCAGGGGAGAGAGACCCAGTACTTC; CDR3: CATNPNQGRETQYF
size: .; V: TRBV5-5; J: TRBJ2-7; D: TRBD1; DNA: TGTGCCAGCAGCTTCGAATCGACAGGGTCATACGAGCAGTACTTC; CDR3: CASSFESTGSYEQYF
size: once; V: TRBV20-1; J: TRBJ2-1; D: TRBD1; DNA: TGCAGTGCTAGCGTTTCGGGACAGGGGTTCTTC; CDR3: CSASVSGQGFF
size: .; V: TRBV10-3; J: TRBJ1-6; D: .; DNA: TGTGCCATCAGTGTCCACCCAGGGTTCTATAATTCACCCCTCCACTTT; CDR3: CAISVHPGFYNSPLHF
size: .; V: TRBV25-1; J: TRBJ2-2; D: .; DNA: TGTGCCAGCAGTGCGACACGGTTAAACACCGGGGAGCTGTTTTTT; CDR3: CASSATRLNTGELFF
size: .; V: TRBV29-1; J: TRBJ2-5; D: TRBD1; DNA: TGCAGCGTTGAGGGGGACAGGGGTCAAGAGACCCAGTACTTC; CDR3: CSVEGDRGQETQYF
size: .; V: TRBV6-5; J: TRBJ1-5; D: .; DNA: TGTGCCAGCAGTTACAACGGGTATCAGCCCCAGCATTTT; CDR3: CASSYNGYQPQHF
size: .; V: TRBV10-2; J: TRBJ1-2; D: TRBD1; DNA: TGCGCCAGCAGTGGCGGACAGGGACCTTACCTGCCTTATGGCTACACCTTC; CDR3: CASSGGQGPYLPYGYTF
size: .; V: TRBV5-1; J: TRBJ1-1; D: TRBD1; DNA: TGCGCCAGCAGCTTAGAACAGGGGCCTATGAACACTGAAGCTTTCTTT; CDR3: CASSLEQGPMNTEAFF
size: .; V: TRBV6-4; J: TRBJ1-1; D: .; DNA: TGTGCCAGCACCCCTGACTGTCCCACTGAAGCTTTCTTT; CDR3: CASTPDCPTEAFF
size: .; V: TRBV7-6; J: TRBJ1-1; D: .; DNA: TGTGCCAGCAGCTTAAGGGCAGGGGCGAACACTGAAGCTTTCTTT; CDR3: CASSLRAGANTEAFF
size: .; V: TRBV6-1; J: TRBJ1-5; D: TRBD1; DNA: TGTGCCAGCAGTGAGCGGACAGGGGACCAGCCCCAGCATTTT; CDR3: CASSERTGDQPQHF
size: .; V: TRBV2; J: TRBJ1-2; D: TRBD1; DNA: TGTGCCAGCAGGGTTCAGGGGGCATACTATGGCTACACCTTC; CDR3: CASRVQGAYYGYTF
size: .; V: TRBV7-8; J: TRBJ1-2; D: .; DNA: TGTGCCAGCAGCTTAGGGGTATCGGGGGGTTGGACGGATAACTATGGCTACACCTTC; CDR3: CASSLGVSGGWTDNYGYTF
size: .; V: TRBV6-1; J: TRBJ1-4; D: .; DNA: TGTGCCCGGCCTCTCGGGACTCCCCTTTTTGAAAAACTGTTTTTT; CDR3: CARPLGTPLFEKLFF
size: .; V: TRBV29-1; J: TRBJ1-1; D: TRBD1; DNA: TGCAGCGTTGATCTCGGCGCGGGACAGGGGAGGTCAGGGAACACTGAAGCTTTCTTT; CDR3: CSVDLGAGQGRSGNTEAFF
size: .; V: TRBV7-6; J: TRBJ2-4; D: TRBD1; DNA: TGTGCCAGCAGCTCGGGACAGGGGGCTGGGGGAAACATTCAGTACTTC; CDR3: CASSSGQGAGGNIQYF
size: .; V: TRBV14; J: TRBJ2-3; D: TRBD2; DNA: TGTGCCAGCAGCCACCTGAACCAACTAGCGCCTAACCCAAATACGCAGTATTTT; CDR3: CASSHLNQLAPNPNTQYF
size: .; V: TRBV5-1; J: TRBJ1-2; D: .; DNA: TGCGCCAGCAGCTGGGGAACCAGGGTTAACTATGGCTACACCTTC; CDR3: CASSWGTRVNYGYTF
size: .; V: TRBV5-1; J: TRBJ1-1; D: .; DNA: TGCGCCAGCAGCTTAGAGACAGTGAACACTGAAGCTTTCTTT; CDR3: CASSLETVNTEAFF
size: .; V: TRBV6-4; J: TRBJ2-7; D: .; DNA: TGTCCCGGCGGTGGGAGCTCCTACGAGCAGTACTTC; CDR3: CPGGGSSYEQYF
size: .; V: TRBV7-9; J: TRBJ1-2; D: .; DNA: TGTGCCAGCAGCTTAGGGGGCAGGACAAAAGGTGGCTTCTACACCTTC; CDR3: CASSLGGRTKGGFYTF
size: once; V: TRBV7-2; J: TRBJ2-7; D: TRBD1; DNA: TGTGCCAGCAGCAAGACAGGGGAAGGCTACGAGCAGTACTTC; CDR3: CASSKTGEGYEQYF
size: .; V: TRBV12-5; J: TRBJ2-5; D: .; DNA: TGTGCTAGTGGTTTGCCCGTCAGGGCGCCGATCCAAGAGACCCAGTACTTC; CDR3: CASGLPVRAPIQETQYF
size: .; V: TRBV2; J: TRBJ1-1; D: .; DNA: TGTGCCAGCACCCCACAGCTAATGAACACTGAAGCTTTCTTT; CDR3: CASTPQLMNTEAFF
size: .; V: TRBV5-1; J: TRBJ2-1; D: TRBD2; DNA: TGCGCCAGCAGCGGGGGGACTAGCGGGGGTGTTGAGCAGTTCTTC; CDR3: CASSGGTSGGVEQFF
size: .; V: TRBV28; J: TRBJ1-6; D: .; DNA: TGTGCCAGCAGTTACCATCCAAGGTCAGGATCACCCCTCCACTTT; CDR3: CASSYHPRSGSPLHF
size: .; V: TRBV6-5; J: TRBJ2-1; D: TRBD2; DNA: TGTGCCAGCAGTTACTCGATCCAGCGGGGGGGCAATGAGCAGTTCTTC; CDR3: CASSYSIQRGGNEQFF
size: .; V: TRBV9; J: TRBJ1-2; D: TRBD1; DNA: TGTGCCAGCAGCGTAGGCGAGACAGGGACCCAATCCCACTATGGCTACACCTTC; CDR3: CASSVGETGTQSHYGYTF
size: .; V: TRBV5-1; J: TRBJ2-3; D: TRBD1; DNA: TGCGCCAGCAGCTCCACAGGGGCAGATACGCAGTATTTT; CDR3: CASSSTGADTQYF
size: .; V: TRBV30; J: TRBJ1-2; D: TRBD1; DNA: TGTGCCTGGAGAATACCCCCTGACAGGGGGCCCCTATATGGCTACACCTTC; CDR3: CAWRIPPDRGPLYGYTF
size: .; V: TRBV9; J: TRBJ1-1; D: .; DNA: TGTGCCAGCAGCCCCCCAAGGGGGAACACTGAAGCTTTCTTT; CDR3: CASSPPRGNTEAFF
size: few; V: TRBV7-4; J: TRBJ1-2; D: .; DNA: TGTGCCGAAAGGGGTGGCTACACCTTC; CDR3: CAERGGYTF
size: few; V: TRBV29-1; J: TRBJ2-5; D: TRBD1; DNA: TGCAGCGTCCGACAGGGAGTTGAGACCCAGTACTTC; CDR3: CSVRQGVETQYF
size: .; V: TRBV15; J: TRBJ2-1; D: .; DNA: TGTGCCACCAGCAGAACGCTCCTCGGTGGGCCCAATGAGCAGTTCTTC; CDR3: CATSRTLLGGPNEQFF
size: .; V: TRBV7-3; J: TRBJ1-4; D: .; DNA: TGTGCCAGCAGCGCCCATCTCAGGGTCCTCAAGGCAACTAATGAAAAACTGTTTTTT; CDR3: CASSAHLRVLKATNEKLFF
size: .; V: TRBV28; J: TRBJ2-5; D: .; DNA: TGTGCCAGCAGTTTCCCCCCCTCAAGTGTGCAGGGGTTCCTCCGAGAGACCCAGTACTTC; CDR3: CASSFPPSSVQGFLRETQYF
size: few; V: TRBV7-6; J: TRBJ1-4; D: .; DNA: TGTGCCAGCAGCCTTTATCCGAAACAGGGCAAAGTGACTGAAAAACTGTTTTTT; CDR3: CASSLYPKQGKVTEKLFF
size: .; V: TRBV2; J: TRBJ1-1; D: TRBD1; DNA: TGTGCCAACCAGGGACAGGGGGCCCCAAACACTGAAGCTTTCTTT; CDR3: CANQGQGAPNTEAFF
size: .; V: TRBV28; J: TRBJ1-1; D: .; DNA: TGTGCCAGCAGGTCACAGTCGCCCGGTCGTGAAGCTTTCTTT; CDR3: CASRSQSPGREAFF
size: .; V: TRBV5-1; J: TRBJ1-4; D: TRBD1; DNA: TGCGCCAGCAGCCCCCGGGACAGGGAGGCAACTAATGAAAAACTGTTTTTT; CDR3: CASSPRDREATNEKLFF
size: few; V: TRBV2; J: TRBJ1-1; D: TRBD1; DNA: TGTGCCGGAATACAGGGGACTGAAGCTTTCTTT; CDR3: CAGIQGTEAFF
size: .; V: TRBV4-1; J: TRBJ1-4; D: .; DNA: TGCGCCAGCAGCCCGACGGGGACCAGGGGAGATGAAAAACTGTTTTTT; CDR3: CASSPTGTRGDEKLFF
size: .; V: TRBV5-5; J: TRBJ1-2; D: .; DNA: TGTGCCAGCCTCCCTCGACAGTCCCGCTATGGCTACACCTTC; CDR3: CASLPRQSRYGYTF
size: .; V: TRBV28; J: TRBJ2-7; D: .; DNA: TGTGCCAGCAGGTCCTCGGGGAGGCACAGCAGTGTCTACGAGCAGTACTTC; CDR3: CASRSSGRHSSVYEQYF
size: .; V: TRBV7-3; J: TRBJ2-1; D: .; DNA: TGTGCCAGCAGCTTAAGTAAAGAGGGCAGAACCCATGAGCAGTTCTTC; CDR3: CASSLSKEGRTHEQFF
size: few; V: TRBV4-3; J: TRBJ1-2; D: TRBD1; DNA: TGCGCCAGCAGCCAAGATGGGAAAAAGGGACAGGAGTATGGCTACACCTTC; CDR3: CASSQDGKKGQEYGYTF
size: .; V: TRBV27; J: TRBJ2-7; D: TRBD1; DNA: TGTGCCACCAGGTCGGGACAGGGAAAGGGCTACGAGCAGTACTTC; CDR3: CATRSGQGKGYEQYF
size: .; V: TRBV6-1; J: TRBJ2-6; D: .; DNA: TGTGCCAGCAGTGACGAACGCCAGGGTGGTGGGGCCAACGTCCTGACTTTC; CDR3: CASSDERQGGGANVLTF
size: .; V: TRBV6-6; J: TRBJ1-4; D: TRBD1; DNA: TGTGCCAGCAGCCTCAGAGGAGGGGACAGCCCCCTTTTT; CDR3: CASSLRGGDSPLF
size: .; V: TRBV27; J: TRBJ1-2; D: .; DNA: TGTGCCAGCAGTGCCGACAGAGCTAACTATGGCTACACCTTC; CDR3: CASSADRANYGYTF